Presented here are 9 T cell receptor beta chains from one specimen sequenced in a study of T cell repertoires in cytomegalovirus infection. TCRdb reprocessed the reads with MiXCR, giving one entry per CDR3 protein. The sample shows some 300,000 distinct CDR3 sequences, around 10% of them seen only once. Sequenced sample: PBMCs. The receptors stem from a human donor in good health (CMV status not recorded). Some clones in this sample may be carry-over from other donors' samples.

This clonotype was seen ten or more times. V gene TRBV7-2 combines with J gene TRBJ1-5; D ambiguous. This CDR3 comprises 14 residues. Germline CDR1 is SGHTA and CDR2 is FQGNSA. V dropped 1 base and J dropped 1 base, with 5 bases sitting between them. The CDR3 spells CASSLDKSNQPQHF. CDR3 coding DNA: TGTGCCAGCAGCTTAGACAAGAGCAATCAGCCCCAGCATTTT. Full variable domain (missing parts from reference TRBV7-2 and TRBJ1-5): GAGVSQSPSNKVTEKGKDVELRCDPISGHTALYWYRQSLGQGLEFLIYFQGNSAPDKSGLPSDRFSAERTGGSVSTLTIQRTQQEDSAVYLCASSLDKSNQPQHFGDGTRLSIL.

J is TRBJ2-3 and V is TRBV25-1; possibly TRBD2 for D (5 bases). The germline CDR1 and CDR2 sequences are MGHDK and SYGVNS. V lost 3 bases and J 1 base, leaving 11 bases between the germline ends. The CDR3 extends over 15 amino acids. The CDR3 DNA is TGTGCCAGCAGTGACCCGAGGGAAGGCACAGATACGCAGTATTTT. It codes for CASSDPREGTDTQYF.

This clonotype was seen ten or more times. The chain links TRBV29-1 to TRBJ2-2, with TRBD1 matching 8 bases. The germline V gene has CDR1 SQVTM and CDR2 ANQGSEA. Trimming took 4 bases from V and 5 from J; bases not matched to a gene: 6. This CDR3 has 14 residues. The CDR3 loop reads CSVGANRGTGELFF. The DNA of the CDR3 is TGCAGCGTTGGTGCCAACAGGGGGACCGGGGAGCTGTTTTTT.

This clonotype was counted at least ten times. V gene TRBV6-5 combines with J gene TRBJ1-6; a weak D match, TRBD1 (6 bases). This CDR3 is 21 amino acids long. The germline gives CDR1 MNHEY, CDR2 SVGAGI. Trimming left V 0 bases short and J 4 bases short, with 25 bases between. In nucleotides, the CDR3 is TGTGCCAGCAGTTACTCGTTGTGGGCGGGGGGCGAGGGGTTTTATAATTCACCCCTCCACTTT. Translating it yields CASSYSLWAGGEGFYNSPLHF.

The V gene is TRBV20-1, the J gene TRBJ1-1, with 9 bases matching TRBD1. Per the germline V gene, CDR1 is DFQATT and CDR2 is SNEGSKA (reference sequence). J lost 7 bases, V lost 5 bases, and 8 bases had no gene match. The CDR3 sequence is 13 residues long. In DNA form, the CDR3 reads TGCAGTGCTTACTACAGGGGGCAGGTTGAAGCTTTCTTT. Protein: CSAYYRGQVEAFF.

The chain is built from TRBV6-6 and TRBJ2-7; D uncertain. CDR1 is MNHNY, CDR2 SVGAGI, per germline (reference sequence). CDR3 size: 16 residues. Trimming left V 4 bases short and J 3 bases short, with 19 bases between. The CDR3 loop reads CASSFMPRVTLYEQYF. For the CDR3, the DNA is TGTGCCAGCAGTTTCATGCCTCGGGTCACCCTCTACGAGCAGTACTTC.

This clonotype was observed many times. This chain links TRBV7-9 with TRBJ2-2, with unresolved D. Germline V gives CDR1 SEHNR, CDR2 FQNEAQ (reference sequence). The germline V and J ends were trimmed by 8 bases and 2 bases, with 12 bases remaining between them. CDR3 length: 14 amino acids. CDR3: CASHDGLNTGELFF. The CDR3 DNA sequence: TGTGCCAGCCACGACGGGTTAAACACCGGGGAGCTGTTTTTT.

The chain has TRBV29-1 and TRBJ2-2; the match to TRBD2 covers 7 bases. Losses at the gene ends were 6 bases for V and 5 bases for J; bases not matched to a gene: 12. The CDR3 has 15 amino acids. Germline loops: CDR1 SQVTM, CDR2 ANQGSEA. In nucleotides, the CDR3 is TGCAGCGTGTTGCTAGCGGATGGTTTGACCGGGGAGCTGTTTTTT. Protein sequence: CSVLLADGLTGELFF.

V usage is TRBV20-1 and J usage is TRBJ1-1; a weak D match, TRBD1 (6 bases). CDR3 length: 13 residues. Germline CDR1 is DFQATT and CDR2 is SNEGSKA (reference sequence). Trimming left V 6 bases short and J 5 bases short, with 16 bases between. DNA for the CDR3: TGCAGTGCCTTACAGGGCTTCGGGACTGAAGCTTTCTTT. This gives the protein CSALQGFGTEAFF.